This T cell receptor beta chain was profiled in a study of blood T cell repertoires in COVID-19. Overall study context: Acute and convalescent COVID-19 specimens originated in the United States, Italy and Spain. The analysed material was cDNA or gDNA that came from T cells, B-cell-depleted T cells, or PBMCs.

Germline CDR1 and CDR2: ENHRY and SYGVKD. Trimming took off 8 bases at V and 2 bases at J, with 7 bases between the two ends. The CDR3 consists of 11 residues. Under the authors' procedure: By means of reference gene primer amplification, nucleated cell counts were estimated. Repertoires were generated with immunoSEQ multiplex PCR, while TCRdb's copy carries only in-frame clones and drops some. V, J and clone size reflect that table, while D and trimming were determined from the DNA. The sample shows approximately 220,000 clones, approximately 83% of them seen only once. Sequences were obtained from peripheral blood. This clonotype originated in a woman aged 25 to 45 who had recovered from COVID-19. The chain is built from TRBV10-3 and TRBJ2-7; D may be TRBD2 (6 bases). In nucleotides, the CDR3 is TGTGCCATCCGGGGGACCTACGAGCAGTACTTC. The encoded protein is CAIRGTYEQYF.